The clone carrying this T cell receptor (beta chain) was seen just once. These data belong to a study of blood T cell repertoires in COVID-19. The junction had 8 bases not matched to a gene; V was cut back by 6 bases and J by 8 bases. Germline CDR1 LGHDT, CDR2 YNNKEL (reference sequence). The CDR3 sequence is 15 residues long. The assay was immunoSEQ multiplex PCR, and TCRdb's table has in-frame clones only and misses some. The sample shows about 68,000 clones, approximately 92% of them seen only once. The sample consisted of peripheral blood. This chain uses TRBV3-1 (or the pseudogene TRBV3-2) with TRBJ2-3; 13 nucleotides line up with TRBD2. The sequence was obtained from a man aged 45 to 65 with acute or convalescent COVID-19. The CDR3 reads CASRTLAGGPGTQYF. The CDR3 region has the DNA TGTGCCAGCAGAACACTAGCGGGAGGGCCTGGTACGCAGTATTTT.